What follows are 11 T cell receptor beta chains derived from one specimen sequenced in a study of blood T cell repertoires in COVID-19. The table came from immunoSEQ multiplex PCR; TCRdb's copy has only in-frame clones and leaves some out. The sample holds almost 500,000 clones, less than 90% seen once. Material: PBMCs or T cells enriched from blood (not recorded which). The receptors derive from a woman in her sixties or seventies who had recovered from COVID-19.

The genes are TRBV3-1 (or the pseudogene TRBV3-2) and TRBJ2-3, with 9 bases fitting TRBD1. With 4 bases clipped from V and 3 bases from J, the junction kept 14 bases outside the gene matches. The CDR3 covers 18 residues. The V gene's germline CDR1 is LGHDT and CDR2 YNNKEL (reference sequence). The CDR3 DNA is TGTGCCAGCAGCCGAACCGGACAGGGGACAAGAGTAACAGATACGCAGTATTTT. The encoded protein is CASSRTGQGTRVTDTQYF.

This sequence joins TRBV2 and TRBJ2-2; the D gene is possibly TRBD2 (5 bases). Per the germline V gene, CDR1 is SNHLY and CDR2 is FYNNEI. The V end was cut by 3 bases, the J end by 2 bases, with 7 bases between. This CDR3 region has 14 residues. CDR3 DNA: TGTGCCAGCAGTGAGGGGAGAAACACCGGGGAGCTGTTTTTT. Translating it yields CASSEGRNTGELFF.

J is TRBJ1-2 and V is TRBV5-1; TRBD1 might be the D (6 bases). V lost 5 bases to trimming and J lost 2 bases, with 19 bases between them. Germline V CDR1 and CDR2: SGHRS, YFSETQ. The CDR3 covers 16 residues. CDR3 loop: CASSLRTGHLNYGYTF. The DNA of the CDR3 is TGCGCCAGCAGTTTAAGGACGGGACACCTAAACTATGGCTACACCTTC. The full variable domain, rest sourced from reference TRBV5-1 and TRBJ1-2, is KAGVTQTPRYLIKTRGQQVTLSCSPISGHRSVSWYQQTPGQGLQFLFEYFSETQRNKGNFPGRFSGRQFSNSRSEMNVSTLELGDSALYLCASSLRTGHLNYGYTFGSGTRLTVV.

The chain combines TRBV6-7 with TRBJ2-7; D might be TRBD2 (6 bases). TRBV6-7 is labeled an ORF, and its function is uncertain. The CDR3 has 16 amino acids. Trimming stripped 6 bases from V and 0 bases from J, with 18 bases between. This chain's CDR3 is CASRVGEVGNSYEQYV. The CDR3 DNA is TGTGCCAGCAGGGTAGGGGAGGTGGGGAACTCCTACGAGCAGTACGTC.

The chain uses TRBV5-1 and TRBJ2-5, with 7 nucleotides matching TRBD2. V dropped 10 bases and J dropped 5; count of bases not matched to a gene: 8. Per the germline V gene, CDR1 is SGHRS and CDR2 is YFSETQ. This CDR3 is built from 12 residues. The CDR3 bases are TGCGCCTCAACAGACGGGGGGGAGACCCAGTACTTC. Translating it yields CASTDGGETQYF.

The chain carries TRBV15 and TRBJ2-3; maybe TRBD2 (5 bases). V was cut by 0 bases and J by 4 bases, with 17 bases left in between. This CDR3 is 17 amino acids long. In germline, CDR1 is LNHNV, CDR2 YYDKDF (reference sequence). For the CDR3, the DNA is TGTGCCACCAGCAGAGATCCGCCGGGGATATTAGCAGATACGCAGTATTTT. This translates into CATSRDPPGILADTQYF.

V is TRBV29-1 and J is TRBJ2-3, with TRBD2 matching over 8 bases. Germline V gives CDR1 SQVTM, CDR2 ANQGSEA. CDR3 length equals 14 residues. J lost 1 base, V lost 6 bases, and 6 bases had no gene match. The CDR3 DNA reads as TGCAGCGTCTCGAGGCGGGGGGGCACAGATACGCAGTATTTT. Translated: CSVSRRGGTDTQYF.

This chain joins TRBV10-3 and TRBJ2-5; TRBD1 matches 7 bases. Germline CDR1 and CDR2: ENHRY and SYGVKD. V was pared by 4 bases and J by 4 bases, with 6 bases of the junction left unmatched. The CDR3 extends over 14 amino acids. CDR3 nucleotides: TGTGCCATCAGTGGCCTGGGACAGAGAGAGACCCAGTACTTC. Residues: CAISGLGQRETQYF.

The rearrangement joins TRBV11-3 to TRBJ1-6; 10 nucleotides agree with TRBD1. J was trimmed by 7 bases and V by 5 bases; bases with no gene match: 2. This CDR3 region has 14 residues. CDR1 is SGHNT and CDR2 is YENEEA in the germline V gene. DNA for the CDR3: TGTGCCAGCAGCCAGGGACAGGGGAATTCACCCCTCCACTTT. This translates into CASSQGQGNSPLHF.

The V and J genes are TRBV7-8 and TRBJ1-4; TRBD1 might be the D (5 bases). V was trimmed by 6 bases and J by 4 bases, leaving 9 bases between them. CDR1 and CDR2 (germline): SGHVS, FQNEAQ. The CDR3 contains 13 residues. CDR3 region: CASSRGLNEKLFF. The CDR3 DNA sequence: TGTGCCAGCAGTCGGGGACTTAATGAAAAACTGTTTTTT.

The rearrangement joins TRBV19 to TRBJ1-5; D remains ambiguous. V lost 7 bases and J 0 bases, leaving 7 bases between the germline ends. CDR1 is LNHDA and CDR2 is SQIVND in the germline V gene (reference sequence). The CDR3 is 13 amino acids. The CDR3 DNA is TGTGCCAGTATGGACTATAGCAATCAGCCCCAGCATTTT. This codes for CASMDYSNQPQHF.